Following are 26 T cell receptor beta chains from one sample sequenced in a study of metastatic and nonmetastatic thyroid tumors. MiXCR was used by TCRdb to re-call the PCR reads. The sample carries fewer than 25,000 clones, around 21% recorded once. Not a single patient had been given any form of treatment at any point before undergoing thyroid surgery. Sample: blood. The receptor source for this set is a female donor with papillary thyroid cancer or a benign thyroid nodule (not recorded which). Some clones in this sample may be carry-over from other donors' samples.

The rearrangement joins TRBV10-1 to TRBJ2-3; the match to TRBD1 covers 7 bases. V was clipped by 4 bases and J by 4 bases; unmatched bases: 8. The CDR3 is 15 amino acids. Germline loops: CDR1 WNHNN, CDR2 SYGVQD (reference sequence). In DNA form, the CDR3 reads TGCGCCAGCAGTGCGAAAGGGGGCGCGTCAGATACGCAGTATTTT. Translating gives CASSAKGGASDTQYF.

This rearrangement joins TRBV28 to TRBJ2-7; TRBD2 matches at 7 bases. Germline CDR1 MDHEN, CDR2 SYDVKM. Germline trimming cut 7 bases from V and 13 bases from J; bases unmatched to any gene: 16. The CDR3 totals 13 residues. Written as DNA, the CDR3 is TGTGCCAGCAAGCTAGCGGCATTATACGATCATTACTTC. Residues: CASKLAALYDHYF.

This clone was picked up many times. J is TRBJ2-5 and V is TRBV10-3; D is unclear. This CDR3 is 13 amino acids long. In germline, CDR1 is ENHRY, CDR2 SYGVKD. V gave up 5 bases and J gave up 1 base, with 8 bases separating them. CDR3 DNA: TGTGCCATCAGTCCCCCTGGCCAAGAGACCCAGTACTTC. Residues: CAISPPGQETQYF.

This clone was counted many times. J is TRBJ1-5 and V is TRBV28; D remains ambiguous. CDR3 length: 13 amino acids. V was cut by 4 bases and J by 3 bases, with 7 bases left in between. Looked up from germline, CDR1 is MDHEN and CDR2 is SYDVKM. CDR3 protein: CASSSDLNQPQHF. CDR3 sequence (DNA): TGTGCCAGCAGTTCGGACCTCAATCAGCCCCAGCATTTT.

In its sample, this clone was seen many times. V gene TRBV28 combines with J gene TRBJ1-4; 7 bases agree with TRBD1. The CDR3 spans 15 residues. Per germline, CDR1 MDHEN and CDR2 SYDVKM. With 0 bases clipped from V and 4 bases from J, the junction kept 2 bases outside the gene matches. The chain's CDR3 is CASSLWGQSNEKLFF. The DNA for the CDR3 is TGTGCCAGCAGTTTATGGGGACAGAGTAATGAAAAACTGTTTTTT.

In the case of this clone: This could be a read error, since a much larger clone is one nucleotide away. The J gene is TRBJ2-7, the V gene TRBV5-6, with D perhaps TRBD1 (6 bases). Germline CDR1 and CDR2: SGHDT and YYEEEE. Trimming cost V 6 bases and J 2 bases, with 21 bases left between them. CDR3 length: 16 amino acids. The CDR3 loop is CASIPNGARGAYEQYF. CDR3 nucleotides: TGTGCCAGCATCCCTAACGGCGCCAGGGGAGCCTACGAGCAGTACTTC. The complete variable domain, with remaining parts taken from reference TRBV5-6 and TRBJ2-7, reads DAGVTQSPTHLIKTRGQQVTLRCSPKSGHDTVSWYQQALGQGPQFIFQYYEEEERQRGNFPDRFSGHQFPNYSSELNVNALLLGDSALYLCASIPNGARGAYEQYFGPGTRLTVT.

This chain uses TRBV10-1 with TRBJ2-3; TRBD2 aligns across 8 bases. The germline CDR1 and CDR2 sequences are WNHNN and SYGVQD (reference sequence). The J segment lost 5 bases and the V segment lost 3 bases, leaving 7 bases of the junction unmatched. The CDR3 consists of 15 residues. The DNA of the CDR3 is TGCGCCAGCAGTGAAGGAGCGGGGGATAAAGATACGCAGTATTTT. Translation gives CASSEGAGDKDTQYF.

The table lists this clone with many counts. This chain joins TRBV30 and TRBJ2-3; 10 bases are a match to TRBD2. Germline trimming cut 5 bases from V and 3 bases from J; bases unmatched to any gene: 11. The germline V gene has CDR1 GTSNPN and CDR2 SVGIG (reference sequence). This CDR3 region has 16 residues. CDR3 DNA: TGTGCCTGGTGGGGCTTCCTAGCGGGGGTTACAGATACGCAGTATTTT. Translated, it gives CAWWGFLAGVTDTQYF.

This clone came up many times. The CDR3 sequence is CASRLATGTDTQYF. CDR3 nucleotides: TGCGCCAGCAGGCTCGCCACGGGCACAGATACGCAGTATTTT. The J gene is TRBJ2-3, the V gene TRBV4-1; D gene uncertain. CDR1 MGHRA and CDR2 YSYEKL come from the germline V gene. V lost 6 bases and J 1 base, leaving 11 bases between the germline ends. This CDR3 comprises 14 residues.

This clone occurred many times. The chain employs TRBV20-1 and TRBJ2-1, with 11 bases lining up with TRBD2. Unmatched junction bases numbered 7, after V lost 7 bases and J lost 8 bases. Looked up from germline, CDR1 is DFQATT and CDR2 is SNEGSKA (reference sequence). There are 13 residues in the CDR3. CDR3 sequence (DNA): TGCAGTGTAGCGGGAGGGGATCTCTATGAGCAGTTCTTC. Encoded protein: CSVAGGDLYEQFF.

This clone has ten or more counts. The rearrangement links TRBV19 to TRBJ1-1; TRBD1 matches 7 bases. The trim removed 4 bases at V and 4 bases at J, leaving 6 bases unmatched. The CDR3 is 14 amino acids. From germline, CDR1 is LNHDA and CDR2 SQIVND (reference sequence). The CDR3 nucleotides are TGTGCCAGTAGTAACGCAGGGGGTCTCACTGAAGCTTTCTTT. This codes for CASSNAGGLTEAFF.

At least ten counts were recorded for this clone. The V and J genes are TRBV7-3 and TRBJ2-6; 9 nucleotides match TRBD1. Germline V gene lookup returns CDR1 SGHTA and CDR2 FQGTGA. The junction had 11 bases not matched to a gene; V was cut back by 5 bases and J by 0 bases. The CDR3 covers 19 residues. CDR3 DNA sequence: TGTGCCAGCAGCCACCCCTCCGGGACAGGGACCTCTGGGGCCAACGTCCTGACTTTC. Translated, it gives CASSHPSGTGTSGANVLTF.

This clone has more than one count but fewer than ten. Since a much larger clone is just one base distant, this may be a read error. J is TRBJ2-4 and V is TRBV7-3, with 7 bases aligning to TRBD2. The CDR3 contains 14 residues. Trimming removed 3 bases from V and 7 bases from J; junction bases left unmatched: 6. Germline loops: CDR1 SGHTA, CDR2 FQGTGA. The CDR3 DNA sequence: TGTGCCAGCAGCTTGGGAGGGGAGTGGAACATTCAGTACTTC. As protein: CASSLGGEWNIQYF. The whole variable domain, remainder taken from reference TRBV7-3 and TRBJ2-4, is GAGVSQTPSNKVTEKGKYVELRCDPISGHTALYWYRQSLGQGPEFLIYFQGTGAADDSGLPNDRFFAVRPEGSVSTLKIQRTERGDSAVYLCASSLGGEWNIQYFGAGTRLSVL.

This clone was seen ten or more times. The V call is TRBV30, the J call TRBJ2-7; tentative D call: TRBD1 (6 bases). The CDR3 has 15 residues. V lost 0 bases, J lost 2 bases, and 14 bases lay in between. CDR1 and CDR2 from the germline V gene are GTSNPN and SVGIG (reference sequence). The CDR3 reads CAWSVRQALAYEQYF. The CDR3 nucleotides read TGTGCCTGGAGTGTACGACAGGCGCTAGCCTACGAGCAGTACTTC.

This clone has just a few counts. The chain employs TRBV25-1 and TRBJ2-3, with TRBD2 matching over 7 bases. This CDR3 comprises 16 residues. Trimming removed 0 bases from V and 5 bases from J; junction bases left unmatched: 8. From germline, CDR1 is MGHDK and CDR2 SYGVNS. The DNA of the CDR3 is TGTGCCAGCAGTGAATACTCGGGACTATCGCGAGATACGCAGTATTTT. Protein product: CASSEYSGLSRDTQYF.

There are many counts of this clone. The rearrangement links TRBV6-4 to TRBJ2-7; 8 bases fit TRBD2. V dropped 6 bases and J dropped 2; count of bases not matched to a gene: 6. Germline CDR1 MRHNA, CDR2 SNTAGT. The length of the CDR3 is 14 residues. CDR3 nucleotides: TGTGCCAGCAGAACCGGGACTAGACCCTACGAGCAGTACTTC. Translated: CASRTGTRPYEQYF.

This clone came up many times. The genes are TRBV11-1 and TRBJ1-2; the D is unclear. The CDR3 has 12 residues. Germline-derived CDR1 and CDR2 are SGHAT and FQDESV (reference sequence). With 3 bases removed from V and 6 bases from J, the gap between germline ends came to 8 bases. The CDR3 bases are TGTGCCAGCAGCTTCAGTAATCATGGCTACACCTTC. Its translation: CASSFSNHGYTF.

Within the sample, this clone is medium-sized. This chain connects TRBV2 to TRBJ2-3, with D hard to call. The CDR3 loop spans 12 amino acids. The germline V gene encodes CDR1 SNHLY and CDR2 FYNNEI. The V gene lost 3 bases and the J gene lost 5 bases, with 6 bases spanning the gap. CDR3 region: CASSDTEDTQYF. The CDR3 nucleotides read TGTGCCAGCAGTGATACAGAAGATACGCAGTATTTT. The entire variable domain, with the rest obtained from reference TRBV2 and TRBJ2-3, is as follows: EPEVTQTPSHQVTQMGQEVILRCVPISNHLYFYWYRQILGQKVEFLVSFYNNEISEKSEIFDDQFSVERPDGSNFTLKIRSTKLEDSAMYFCASSDTEDTQYFGPGTRLTVL.

The genes are TRBV20-1 and TRBJ2-7, with 8 bases that match TRBD2. The CDR3 spans 15 residues. The V gene end was trimmed by 3 bases and the J gene end by 2 bases; junction bases not matched to a gene: 9. Germline V lookup: CDR1 DFQATT, CDR2 SNEGSKA (reference sequence). The CDR3 DNA sequence: TGCAGTGCTAGGGGGGCTAGCGGGCAAACCTACGAGCAGTACTTC. Translated: CSARGASGQTYEQYF.

This clone was detected a few times. A much larger clone differs by one base, so this may be a read error. This rearrangement joins TRBV5-1 to TRBJ2-3; D might be TRBD2 (6 bases). CDR1 SGHRS and CDR2 YFSETQ come from the germline V gene. This CDR3 is 14 amino acids long. The V and J ends lost 6 bases and 6 bases respectively, with 17 bases between them. Here the CDR3 DNA reads TGCGCCAGCATCTCGATGGGACTCCCGGATACGCAGTATTTT. Its translation: CASISMGLPDTQYF.

This clone was picked up many times. The chain uses TRBV18 and TRBJ2-7; TRBD1 matches at 8 bases. Germline assignment: CDR1 KGHSH and CDR2 LQKENI. The CDR3 sequence is 15 residues long. Trimming cost V 7 bases and J 4 bases; bases outside gene matches: 12. The CDR3 DNA sequence: TGTGCCAGCTGTCCAGGGGGCCCCGCGTTGTACGAGCAGTACTTC. It translates to CASCPGGPALYEQYF.

At least ten counts were recorded for this clone. The chain links TRBV7-9 to TRBJ2-7, with 10 positions matching TRBD2. The CDR3 covers 18 residues. Germline CDR1 is SEHNR and CDR2 is FQNEAQ (reference sequence). J gave up 0 bases and V 1 base, and 9 bases lay outside the gene matches. DNA of the CDR3: TGTGCCAGCAGCTTAGTGGCTAGCGGGGGTACCTTCTCCTACGAGCAGTACTTC. It translates to CASSLVASGGTFSYEQYF.

The CDR3 region has the DNA TGCGCCAGCAGCCAAGGAAGGGGGACACCTACCCTCCTCCACTTT. As protein: CASSQGRGTPTLLHF. This sequence joins TRBV5-1 and TRBJ1-6; a weak D match, TRBD1 (6 bases). The germline CDR1 and CDR2 sequences are SGHRS and YFSETQ. Deletions cut 4 bases from V and 15 bases from J, with 23 bases between. This CDR3 contains 15 residues.

This clone was seen ten or more times. This rearrangement joins TRBV5-4 to TRBJ1-1; D gene unclear. This CDR3 comprises 15 residues. Germline V gene sequence: CDR1 SGHNT, CDR2 YYREEE (reference sequence). V was cut by 4 bases and J by 6 bases, with 19 bases left in between. The CDR3 region has the DNA TGTGCCAGCAGCCTCGGCGGGAAGTTGTTGGCTGAAGCTTTCTTT. Translating it yields CASSLGGKLLAEAFF.

The V and J genes are TRBV11-2 and TRBJ2-7; 7 bases map to TRBD2. V dropped 5 bases and J dropped 2; count of bases not matched to a gene: 12. Germline V CDR1 and CDR2: SGHAT, FQNNGV. The CDR3 has 16 amino acids. The CDR3 bases are TGTGCCAGCAGCAGACTAGCTAGCGGAGGGACCTACGAGCAGTACTTC. This translates into CASSRLASGGTYEQYF.

This chain links TRBV30 with TRBJ1-4; 10 bases match TRBD1. From germline, CDR1 is GTSNPN and CDR2 SVGIG (reference sequence). This CDR3 is 13 amino acids long. V lost 7 bases and J lost 8; bases outside the gene matches: 7. The CDR3 reads CASVPGQGEKLFF. The CDR3 nucleotides read TGTGCCTCTGTACCGGGACAGGGGGAAAAACTGTTTTTT.